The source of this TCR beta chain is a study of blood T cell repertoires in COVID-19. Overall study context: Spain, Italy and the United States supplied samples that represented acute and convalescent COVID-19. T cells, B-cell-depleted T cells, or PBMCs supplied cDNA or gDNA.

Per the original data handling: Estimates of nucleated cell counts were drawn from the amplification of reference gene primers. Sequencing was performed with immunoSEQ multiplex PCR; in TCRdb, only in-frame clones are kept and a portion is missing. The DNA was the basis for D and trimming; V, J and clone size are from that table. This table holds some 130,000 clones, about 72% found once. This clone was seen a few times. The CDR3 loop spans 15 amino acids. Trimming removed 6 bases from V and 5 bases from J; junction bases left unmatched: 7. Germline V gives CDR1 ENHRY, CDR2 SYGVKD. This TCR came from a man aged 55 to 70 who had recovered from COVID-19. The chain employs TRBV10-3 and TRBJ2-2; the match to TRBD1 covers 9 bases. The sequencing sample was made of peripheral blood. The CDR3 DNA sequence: TGTGCCATCAGGCCGGGACAGGGAACGACCGGGGAGCTGTTTTTT. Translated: CAIRPGQGTTGELFF.